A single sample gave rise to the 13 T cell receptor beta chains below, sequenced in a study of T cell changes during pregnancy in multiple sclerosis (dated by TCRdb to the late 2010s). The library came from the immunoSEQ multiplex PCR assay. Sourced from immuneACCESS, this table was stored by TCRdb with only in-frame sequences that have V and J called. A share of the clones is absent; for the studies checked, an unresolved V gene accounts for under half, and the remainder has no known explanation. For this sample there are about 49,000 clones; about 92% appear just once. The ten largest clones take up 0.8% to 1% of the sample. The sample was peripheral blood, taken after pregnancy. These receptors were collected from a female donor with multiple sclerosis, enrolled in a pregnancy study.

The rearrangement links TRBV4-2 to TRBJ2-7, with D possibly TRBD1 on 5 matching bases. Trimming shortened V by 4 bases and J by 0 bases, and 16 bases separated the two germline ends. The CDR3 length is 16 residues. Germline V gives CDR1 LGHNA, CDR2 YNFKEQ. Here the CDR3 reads CASSPRKGSSSYEQYF. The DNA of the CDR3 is TGTGCCAGCAGCCCAAGAAAGGGGTCGAGCTCCTACGAGCAGTACTTC.

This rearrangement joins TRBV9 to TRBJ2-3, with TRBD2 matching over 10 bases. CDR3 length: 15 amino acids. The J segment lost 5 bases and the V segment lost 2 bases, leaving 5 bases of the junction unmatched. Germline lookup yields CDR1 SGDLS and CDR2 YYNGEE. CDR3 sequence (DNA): TGTGCCAGCAGCGTGAGCGGGGGGGCCTTAGATACGCAGTATTTT. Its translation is CASSVSGGALDTQYF.

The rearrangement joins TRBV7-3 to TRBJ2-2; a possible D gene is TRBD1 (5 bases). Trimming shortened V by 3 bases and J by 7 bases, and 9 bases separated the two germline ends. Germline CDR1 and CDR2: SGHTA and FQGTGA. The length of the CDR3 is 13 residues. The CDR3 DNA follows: TGTGCCAGCAGCTTCGCCAGGGTCGGGGAGCTGTTTTTT. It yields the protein CASSFARVGELFF.

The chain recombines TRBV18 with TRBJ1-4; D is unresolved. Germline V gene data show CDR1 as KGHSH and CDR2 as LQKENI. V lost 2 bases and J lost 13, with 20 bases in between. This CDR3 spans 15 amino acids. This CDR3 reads CASSPGEGAVNGLFF. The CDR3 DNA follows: TGTGCCAGCTCACCAGGAGAGGGCGCGGTGAATGGACTGTTTTTT.

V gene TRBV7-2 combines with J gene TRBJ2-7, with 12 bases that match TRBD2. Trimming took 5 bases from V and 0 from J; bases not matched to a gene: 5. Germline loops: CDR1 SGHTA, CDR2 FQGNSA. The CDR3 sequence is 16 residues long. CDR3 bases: TGTGCCAGCAGCCCTAGCGGGGGGGCCCTCTCCTACGAGCAGTACTTC. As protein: CASSPSGGALSYEQYF.

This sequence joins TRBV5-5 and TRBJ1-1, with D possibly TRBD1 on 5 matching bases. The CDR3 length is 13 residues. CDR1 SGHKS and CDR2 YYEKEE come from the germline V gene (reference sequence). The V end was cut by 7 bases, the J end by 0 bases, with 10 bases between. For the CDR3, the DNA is TGTGCCAGCTTATACAGGCTGAACACTGAAGCTTTCTTT. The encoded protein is CASLYRLNTEAFF.

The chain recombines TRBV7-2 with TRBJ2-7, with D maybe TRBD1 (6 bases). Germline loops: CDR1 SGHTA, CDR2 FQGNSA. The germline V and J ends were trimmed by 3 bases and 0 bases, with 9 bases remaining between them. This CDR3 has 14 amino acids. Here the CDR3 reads CASSFRGLSYEQYF. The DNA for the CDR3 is TGTGCCAGCAGCTTCAGGGGCCTCTCCTACGAGCAGTACTTC. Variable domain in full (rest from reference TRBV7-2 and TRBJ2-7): GAGVSQSPSNKVTEKGKDVELRCDPISGHTALYWYRQSLGQGLEFLIYFQGNSAPDKSGLPSDRFSAERTGGSVSTLTIQRTQQEDSAVYLCASSFRGLSYEQYFGPGTRLTVT.

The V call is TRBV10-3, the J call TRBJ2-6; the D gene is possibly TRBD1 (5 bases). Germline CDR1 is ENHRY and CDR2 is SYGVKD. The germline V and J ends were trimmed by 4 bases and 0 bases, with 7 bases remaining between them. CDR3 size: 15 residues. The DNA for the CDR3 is TGTGCCATCAGTGGGGGCCCCTCTGGGGCCAACGTCCTGACTTTC. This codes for CAISGGPSGANVLTF.

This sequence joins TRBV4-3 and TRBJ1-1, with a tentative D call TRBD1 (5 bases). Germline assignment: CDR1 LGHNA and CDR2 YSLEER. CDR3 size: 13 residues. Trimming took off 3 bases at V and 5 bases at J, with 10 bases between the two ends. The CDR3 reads CASSHPGGTEAFF. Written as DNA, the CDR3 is TGCGCCAGCAGCCACCCGGGGGGGACTGAAGCTTTCTTT.

The CDR3 nucleotides are TGTGCCAGCGTTCTAGCGGGGGTAAAGACCCAGTACTTC. Residues: CASVLAGVKTQYF. The V call is TRBV2, the J call TRBJ2-5; the match to TRBD2 covers 10 bases. V shed 8 bases and J 6 bases; nucleotides not matched to a gene: 6. Germline V lookup: CDR1 SNHLY, CDR2 FYNNEI. This CDR3 comprises 13 residues.

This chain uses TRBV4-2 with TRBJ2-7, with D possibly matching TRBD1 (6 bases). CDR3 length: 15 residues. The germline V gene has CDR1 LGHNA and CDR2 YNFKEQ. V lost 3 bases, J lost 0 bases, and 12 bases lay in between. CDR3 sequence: CASSQQTGLSYEQYF. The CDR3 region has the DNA TGTGCCAGCAGCCAGCAGACAGGCCTCTCCTACGAGCAGTACTTC.

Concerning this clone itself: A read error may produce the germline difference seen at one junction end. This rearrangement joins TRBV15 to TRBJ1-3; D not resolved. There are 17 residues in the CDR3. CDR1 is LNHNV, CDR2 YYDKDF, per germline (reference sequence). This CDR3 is CATSRDRVQVLRSGLSF. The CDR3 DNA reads TGTGCCACCAGCAGAGACCGAGTCCAGGTCCTACGCTCTGGACTGAGTTTT.

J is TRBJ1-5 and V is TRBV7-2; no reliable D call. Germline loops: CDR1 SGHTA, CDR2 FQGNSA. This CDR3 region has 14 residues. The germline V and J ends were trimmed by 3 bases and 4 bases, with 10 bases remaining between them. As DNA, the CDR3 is TGTGCCAGCAGCTTTGAAACATCAAATCAGCCCCAGCATTTT. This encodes CASSFETSNQPQHF.